The clone carrying this TCR beta chain was recorded only once. This entry is derived from a study of blood T cell repertoires in COVID-19. The overall study: Material from acute and convalescent COVID-19 was sourced from the United States, Italy and Spain. PBMCs, B-cell-depleted T cells, or T cells were the source of the cDNA or gDNA that made up the material.

Original data processing: The authors estimated nucleated cell counts from reference gene primer amplification. The data were produced by immunoSEQ multiplex PCR, yet TCRdb's version contains in-frame clones alone and is incomplete. That table is the source of V, J and clone size, and D and trimming were worked out from the DNA. Of approximately 310,000 clones detected, about 87% appear once; the ten largest clones hold around 7.8%. CDR1 and CDR2 from the germline V gene are SNHLY and FYNNEI. Trimming removed 6 bases from V and 2 bases from J, with 12 bases in between. The CDR3 contains 14 residues. The clonotype was recovered from a woman between 50 and 59 years old who had recovered from COVID-19. The sample consisted of peripheral blood. The gene calls are TRBV2 and TRBJ2-3; a possible D gene is TRBD2 (6 bases). CDR3 DNA: TGTGCCAGCAGGGCACGGGACTCCACAGATACGCAGTATTTT. Residues: CASRARDSTDTQYF.